The 17 T cell receptor beta chains listed next were all sequenced from one sample in a study of blood T cell repertoires in COVID-19. This table comes from immunoSEQ multiplex PCR, and its TCRdb copy is limited to in-frame clones, with some not included. The sample contains some 200,000 clones, around 90% of which appear only once. Material for sequencing was peripheral blood. The origin of the receptors is a man aged 40-50 years with active or convalescent COVID-19.

This clone was found a few times. This CDR3 is also generated by other DNA sequences in the sample. This chain joins TRBV12-5 and TRBJ1-5, with a possible D match to TRBD1 (6 bases). CDR1 LGHNT and CDR2 FRNRAP come from the germline V gene. Trimming cost V 6 bases and J 1 base, with 13 bases left between them. The CDR3 is 15 amino acids. The CDR3 reads CASGLQGLSNQPQHF. The CDR3 nucleotides are TGTGCTAGTGGCCTACAGGGTCTGAGCAATCAGCCCCAGCATTTT.

The chain joins TRBV28 to TRBJ2-1; TRBD2 agrees at 9 bases. This CDR3 is 16 amino acids long. Germline V gene data show CDR1 as MDHEN and CDR2 as SYDVKM. With V trimmed by 3 bases and J by 15 bases, 18 bases remained unmatched. In DNA, the CDR3 is TGTGCCAGCAGTTTCGAGGACTGGCGGGGGGGCCTCAGGTTGTTCTTC. The encoded protein is CASSFEDWRGGLRLFF.

The chain recombines TRBV7-9 with TRBJ1-5; no reliable D call. Germline V CDR1 and CDR2: SEHNR, FQNEAQ (reference sequence). V was shortened by 5 bases and J by 0 bases, with 8 bases between the two germline ends. This CDR3 comprises 14 residues. The CDR3 protein is CASSPSGSNQPQHF. The DNA of the CDR3 is TGTGCCAGCAGCCCCAGCGGTAGCAATCAGCCCCAGCATTTT.

This clone was seen a few times. V and J are TRBV3-1 (or the pseudogene TRBV3-2) and TRBJ1-6; D is unresolved. Germline V gives CDR1 LGHDT, CDR2 YNNKEL (reference sequence). V was shortened by 0 bases and J by 0 bases, with 6 bases between the two germline ends. The CDR3 extends over 16 amino acids. The CDR3 loop reads CASSQDPGSYNSPLHF. The CDR3 nucleotides read TGTGCCAGCAGCCAAGATCCAGGCTCCTATAATTCACCCCTCCACTTT.

The gene calls are TRBV12-3 or TRBV12-4 and TRBJ2-7; D is unresolved. The CDR3 is 12 residues long. The ends were cut back, 6 bases at V and 2 bases at J, with 8 bases in the middle. The CDR3: CASSQTAYEQYF. In DNA, the CDR3 is TGTGCCAGCAGCCAAACGGCCTACGAGCAGTACTTC.

The chain links TRBV27 to TRBJ2-2; perhaps TRBD1 as D (5 bases). Trimming removed 6 bases from V and 4 bases from J, with 18 bases in between. The CDR3 spans 16 residues. The germline CDR1 and CDR2 sequences are MNHEY and SMNVEV (reference sequence). CDR3 loop: CASRQTVRDSTGELFF. The CDR3 nucleotides read TGTGCCAGCAGGCAGACAGTTAGGGATAGCACCGGGGAGCTGTTTTTT.

The chain couples TRBV28 to TRBJ2-1; tentative D call: TRBD2 (6 bases). Germline CDR1 is MDHEN and CDR2 is SYDVKM. The CDR3 extends over 14 amino acids. Deletions cut 8 bases from V and 0 bases from J, with 11 bases between. The CDR3 loop is CASEAGSSYNEQFF. In DNA form, the CDR3 reads TGTGCCAGCGAAGCCGGGAGCTCCTACAATGAGCAGTTCTTC.

This clone appeared once. The genes are TRBV11-3 and TRBJ2-7, with 8 bases identical to TRBD1. Germline V gives CDR1 SGHNT, CDR2 YENEEA. V lost 6 bases, J lost 5 bases, and 9 bases stayed unmatched. The CDR3 loop spans 14 amino acids. The DNA of the CDR3 is TGTGCCAGCAGAACGACAGGGGTCTTCCACGAGCAGTACTTC. Translation: CASRTTGVFHEQYF.

The chain couples TRBV3-1 (or the pseudogene TRBV3-2) to TRBJ1-5, with TRBD1 matching 7 bases. Germline V gene sequence: CDR1 LGHDT, CDR2 YNNKEL (reference sequence). With V trimmed by 6 bases and J by 5 bases, 4 bases remained unmatched. CDR3 length equals 13 residues. The CDR3 loop reads CASRLTGDQPQHF. CDR3 DNA sequence: TGTGCCAGCAGGTTAACAGGGGATCAGCCCCAGCATTTT.

V and J are TRBV5-1 and TRBJ2-7; TRBD1 matches at 7 bases. Per germline, CDR1 SGHRS and CDR2 YFSETQ. The CDR3 contains 12 residues. V lost 3 bases and J lost 3; bases outside the gene matches: 0. The CDR3 spells CASSWDSYEQYF. DNA of the CDR3: TGCGCCAGCAGCTGGGACAGCTACGAGCAGTACTTC.

The V gene is TRBV28, the J gene TRBJ1-2; no clear D. Germline CDR1 and CDR2: MDHEN and SYDVKM. V lost 4 bases and J 7 bases, leaving 13 bases between the germline ends. This CDR3 has 13 amino acids. The CDR3 region is CASSSNLEGGYTF. The CDR3 DNA sequence: TGTGCCAGCAGTTCGAATCTTGAGGGTGGCTACACCTTC.

A word on this clone: At the DNA level, this CDR3 is encoded by other sequences in the same sample as well. This chain uses TRBV19 with TRBJ1-2; 7 bases are a match to TRBD1. Germline lookup yields CDR1 LNHDA and CDR2 SQIVND (reference sequence). The CDR3 is made up of 15 amino acids. V gave up 3 bases and J gave up 3 bases; unmatched junction bases: 7. The CDR3 region is CASSISWQGDYGYTF. Written as DNA, the CDR3 is TGTGCCAGTAGTATTAGCTGGCAGGGGGACTATGGCTACACCTTC.

This clone was counted between two and nine times. The rearrangement joins TRBV24-1 to TRBJ1-2; no firm D call. Germline V gene sequence: CDR1 KGHDR, CDR2 SFDVKD. The CDR3 has 12 amino acids. V lost 0 bases to trimming and J lost 7 bases, with 5 bases between them. The CDR3 DNA reads as TGTGCCACCAGTGATTTGAGAGGTGGCTACACCTTC. Residues: CATSDLRGGYTF.

This rearrangement joins TRBV21-1 to TRBJ1-2. TRBV21-1 is an annotated pseudogene. The CDR3 length is 19 residues. CDR3 DNA sequence: TGTGCCAGCAGCAAAAGGGAGGGGCCGGGACCGAGGAACCACTATGGCTACACCTTC. Translated: CASSKREGPGPRNHYGYTF.

This clone was counted a few times. The chain recombines TRBV7-3 with TRBJ1-1; tentative D call: TRBD1 (5 bases). V lost 5 bases and J 3 bases, leaving 10 bases between the germline ends. Per germline, CDR1 SGHTA and CDR2 FQGTGA. This CDR3 has 13 amino acids. CDR3 amino acids: CASSEIRDTEAFF. The CDR3 coding sequence is TGTGCCAGCAGCGAGATCAGGGACACTGAAGCTTTCTTT.

CDR3 sequence: CASNRPGLEQTQYF. DNA for the CDR3: TGTGCCAGCAACCGGCCGGGACTAGAGCAGACCCAGTACTTC. The rearrangement links TRBV5-6 to TRBJ2-5; 8 nucleotides align to TRBD2. From germline, CDR1 is SGHDT and CDR2 YYEEEE. The CDR3 contains 14 residues. The V and J ends lost 6 bases and 6 bases, in that order; junction bases with no gene match: 10.

This chain links TRBV28 with TRBJ1-6; D unresolved. Trimming removed 6 bases from V and 9 bases from J, with 12 bases in between. The germline gives CDR1 MDHEN, CDR2 SYDVKM. There are 13 residues in the CDR3. The CDR3 region is CASRTAVSSPLHF. CDR3 in DNA: TGTGCCAGCAGAACCGCGGTCAGTTCACCCCTCCACTTT.